Listed below are T cell receptor beta chains from one sample, sequenced in a study of CD8 T cells in Susac syndrome. TCRdb redid the calling of the immunoSEQ multiplex PCR reads with MiXCR, one entry per CDR3 protein. The table has around 300,000 distinct CDR3 sequences, 75% to 85% seen once. The sample consisted of CD8+ T cells from PBMCs. These receptors were taken from a human donor with multiple sclerosis. Each CDR3 is given without its conserved first and last residue.

V gene | CDR3 protein
TRBV27 | ASSLSPQGNEQF
TRBV7-8 | ASSSYVYEQY
TRBV11-2 | ASSLARKYSYNEQF
TRBV20-1 | SAGGGMSLRQF
TRBV27 | ASSFHFGGTDTQY
TRBV2 | ASSPGLAGGPSYNEQF
TRBV7-3 | ASSPQGAGTGELF
TRBV28 | ASSLVEDGYT
TRBV10-3 | AIRDGTSGRRDEQF
TRBV5-4 | ASSLSGSLTGELF
TRBV25-1 | ASSEKDGDFSGKNIQY
TRBV2 | ASTTLADGYT
TRBV4-3 | ASSQGVAGIGGELF
TRBV3-1 | ASSEQGNTEAF
TRBV7-2 | ASSSETLAGGLHEQY
TRBV12-3/TRBV12-4 | ASSPSRGPETQY
TRBV13 | ASSLGMGGSNQPQH
TRBV12-3/TRBV12-4 | ASIPGPTWSTEAF
TRBV20-1 | SARLPDGTGELF
TRBV7-9 | ASSLTQGAKSYEQY
TRBV10-3 | AIGTGMPGANVLT
TRBV30 | AWNCCSGNTIY
TRBV2 | ASSELASGEADTQY
TRBV2 | ASSTALNTEAF
TRBV28 | ASRLRRTGLSYEQY
TRBV3-1 | ASSHAAGASGGEPCSYEQY
TRBV19 | ASSLWDSLNTEAF
TRBV19 | ASSIFGLGGTEAF
TRBV6-1 | ASSLAETRGSGANVLT
TRBV27 | ASSGSDKFYGYT
TRBV7-9 | ASSLGPPQAGAYGYT
TRBV19 | ASSIGPHSGANVLT
TRBV6-1 | ASRATSLSSGANVLT
TRBV9 | ASSTSSRTNYGYT
TRBV20-1 | SARDRTFTDTQY
TRBV13 | ASSLRGGAGETQY
TRBV2 | ASSDREEETQY
TRBV21-1 | ASSGSTRGPGNTIY
TRBV11-2 | ASSRLAGNYNEQF
TRBV2 | ASRSGTGVYGVSPHTEAF
TRBV19 | ASSNRRDRGKEQY
TRBV27 | ASWGLTDTQY
TRBV6-2/TRBV6-3 | ASSLNLPTYNEQF
TRBV12-3/TRBV12-4 | ASSLGLTSTDTQY
TRBV25-1 | ASSAPGEGIEQF
TRBV15 | ATSTGREKLF
TRBV7-8 | ASNRRGATYNEQF
TRBV4-3 | ASSQDRRQGADTEAF